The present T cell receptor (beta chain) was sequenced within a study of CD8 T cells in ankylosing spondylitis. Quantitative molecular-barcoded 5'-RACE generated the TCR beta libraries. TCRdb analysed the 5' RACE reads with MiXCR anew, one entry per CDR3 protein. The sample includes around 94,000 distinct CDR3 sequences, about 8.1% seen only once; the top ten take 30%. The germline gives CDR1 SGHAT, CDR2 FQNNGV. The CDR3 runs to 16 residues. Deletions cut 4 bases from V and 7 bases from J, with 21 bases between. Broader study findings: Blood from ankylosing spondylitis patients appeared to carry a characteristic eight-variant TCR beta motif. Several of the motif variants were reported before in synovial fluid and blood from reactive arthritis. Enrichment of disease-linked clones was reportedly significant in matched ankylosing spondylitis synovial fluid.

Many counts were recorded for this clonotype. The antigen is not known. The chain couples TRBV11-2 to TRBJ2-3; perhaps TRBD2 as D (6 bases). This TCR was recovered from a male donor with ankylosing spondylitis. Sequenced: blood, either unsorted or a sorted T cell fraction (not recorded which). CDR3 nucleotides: TGTGCCAGCAGCTCCCCAGCGGGTGGGATAGGGTATACGCAGTATTTT. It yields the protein CASSSPAGGIGYTQYF.